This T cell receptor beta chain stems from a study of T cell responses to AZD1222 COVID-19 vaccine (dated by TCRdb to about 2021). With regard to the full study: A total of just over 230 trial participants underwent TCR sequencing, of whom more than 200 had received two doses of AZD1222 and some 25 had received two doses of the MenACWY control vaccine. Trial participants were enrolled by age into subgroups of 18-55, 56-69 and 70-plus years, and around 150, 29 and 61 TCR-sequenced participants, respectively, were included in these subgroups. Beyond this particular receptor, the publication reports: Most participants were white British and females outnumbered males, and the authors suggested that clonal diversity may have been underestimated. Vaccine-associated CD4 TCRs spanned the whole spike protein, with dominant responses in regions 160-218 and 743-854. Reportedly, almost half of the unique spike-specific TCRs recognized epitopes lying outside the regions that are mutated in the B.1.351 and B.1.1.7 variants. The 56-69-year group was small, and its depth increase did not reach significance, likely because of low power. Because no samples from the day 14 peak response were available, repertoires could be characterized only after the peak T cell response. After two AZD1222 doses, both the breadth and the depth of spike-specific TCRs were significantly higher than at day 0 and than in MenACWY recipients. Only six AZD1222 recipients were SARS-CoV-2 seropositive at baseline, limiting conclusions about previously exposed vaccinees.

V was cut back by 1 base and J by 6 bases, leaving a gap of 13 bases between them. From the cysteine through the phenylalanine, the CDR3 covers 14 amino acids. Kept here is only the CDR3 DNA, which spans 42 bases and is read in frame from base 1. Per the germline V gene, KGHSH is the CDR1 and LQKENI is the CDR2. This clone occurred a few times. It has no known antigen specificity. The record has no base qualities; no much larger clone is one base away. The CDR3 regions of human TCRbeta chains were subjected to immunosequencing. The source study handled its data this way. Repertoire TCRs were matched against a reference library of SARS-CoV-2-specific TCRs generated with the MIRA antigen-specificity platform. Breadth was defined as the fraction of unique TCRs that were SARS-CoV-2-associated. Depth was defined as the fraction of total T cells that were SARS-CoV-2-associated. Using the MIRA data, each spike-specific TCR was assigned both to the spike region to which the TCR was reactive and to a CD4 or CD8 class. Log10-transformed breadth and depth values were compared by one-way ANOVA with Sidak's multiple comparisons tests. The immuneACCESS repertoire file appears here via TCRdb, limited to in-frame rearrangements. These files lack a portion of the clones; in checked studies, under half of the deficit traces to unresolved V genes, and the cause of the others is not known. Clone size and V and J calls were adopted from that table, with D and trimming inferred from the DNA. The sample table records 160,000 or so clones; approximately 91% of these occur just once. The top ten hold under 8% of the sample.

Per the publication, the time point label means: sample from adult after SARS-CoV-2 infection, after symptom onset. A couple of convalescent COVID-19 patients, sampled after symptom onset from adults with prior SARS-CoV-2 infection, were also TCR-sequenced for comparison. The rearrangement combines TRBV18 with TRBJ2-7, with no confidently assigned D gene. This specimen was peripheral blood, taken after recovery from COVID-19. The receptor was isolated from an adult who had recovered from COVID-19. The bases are TGTGCCAGCTCACCACAAATCGCGTCACCCGAGCAGTACTTC. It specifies CASSPQIASPEQYF.